This TCR beta chain came from a study of cytomegalovirus exposure and HLA in healthy donors. Overall study results and limits: A few CMV-associated chains were confirmed in vitro to be specific for CMV antigens.

The PCR used 60 Vbeta and 13 Jbeta primers. Methods used by the authors: In a later analysis, of 79 million or so unique beta chains, roughly 11 million appeared in at least two donors. Produced via immunoSEQ multiplex PCR; TCRdb's table is partial and in-frame only. V and J calls and clone size are as listed in that table; D and trimming were resolved from the DNA. The sample has 150,000 or so clones, 70% to 90% seen once; the top ten hold more than 2%. About this clone itself: Its antigen is currently unknown.

This CDR3 region has 17 residues. The germline V and J ends were trimmed by 1 base and 0 bases, with 13 bases remaining between them. Germline CDR1 LGHNA, CDR2 YNFKEQ. This TCR derives from a man younger than 35 in good health and CMV-seropositive. Specimen: PBMCs. The gene calls are TRBV4-2 and TRBJ1-3; D unresolved. The DNA for the CDR3 is TGTGCCAGCAGCCAAGGATCCTCAGGCCTCTCTGGAAACACCATATATTTT. Protein product: CASSQGSSGLSGNTIYF.